This T cell receptor (beta chain) was retrieved from a study of glioma-infiltrating T cells (dated by TCRdb to about 2016). The study in broad terms: Sequencing of TCR alpha- and beta-chain repertoires was performed on glioma tissue, on non-neoplastic brain tissue, and on matched peripheral blood mononuclear cells. To measure how far tissue and blood T-cell populations diverged, each tissue-infiltrating repertoire was compared against the peripheral blood repertoire of the same patient. The paired cohort was made up of three low-grade glioma patients, eight primary glioblastoma patients and three non-glioma patients who contributed non-neoplastic brain tissue.

This clonotype has ten or more counts. The specificity of this receptor is unknown. Per-base quality was not reported, and no clone a single base away is much larger than it. The CDR3 measures 15 amino acids from cysteine to phenylalanine. Only CDR3 DNA remains: 45 bases, in frame from the first base. V lost 5 bases and J lost 4 bases, and the count of bases not matched to a germline gene is 8. Based on the germline V gene (reference sequence), the CDR1 and CDR2 sequences are MNHEY and SMNVEV. Beyond this particular receptor, the publication reports: Group comparisons were based on small numbers of patients: three non-neoplastic, three low-grade glioma and eight glioblastoma patients. Very few CDR3 sequences were shared between tissue and blood, attributed to high CDR3 diversity and limited sampling. VJ-independent divergence between tissue and blood was lower than expected in non-neoplastic patients but higher than expected in all gliomas, particularly low-grade gliomas.

TCR alpha and beta CDR3 regions were amplified with the iRepertoire nested amplicon-rescue multiplex PCR (arm-PCR) platform from RNA. One-step reverse transcription and amplification used about 90-450 ng of tissue mRNA or PBMC total RNA as input. Following bead purification, Illumina adapters were added by a secondary multiplex PCR, and the libraries were gel-purified between 200 and 400 bp. Internal 6-nucleotide barcodes were carried by the libraries and were used for demultiplexing. The libraries were sequenced on an Illumina MiSeq using 2x220 or 2x250 nucleotide paired-end reads. Per the original workflow: Paired reads were merged using FLASH 1.2.11 and aligned with BWA-MEM to the GRCh37 human genome, and TRA and TRB reads were then extracted. An IMGT-derived reference of cassette sequences and CDR3 motifs, with pseudogenes included, was used for V and J assignment. Reads were translated in three frames, and productive CDR3s were defined by a C…FGXG motif without stop codons. Clonotypes were defined as unique combinations of V-J cassette pair and CDR3 amino acid sequence. Filtering of reads was based on Hamming distance, with the threshold set by the sequence error rate of each sample in mapped regions. TCRdb redid the processing of the public reads, applying fastp at Q25 and MiXCR, and retained in-frame beta chains. Rows are combined by CDR3 protein, so each entry shows the most common genes and DNA. It is TCRdb's table, rather than the study itself, that gives the V and J calls and clone size. This sample is represented by fewer than 250,000 distinct CDR3 sequences; roughly 32% of them were singletons. Just over 20% of the sample rests with the top ten.

The TCR comes from a human donor with low-grade glioma or glioblastoma, undergoing nonglioma brain surgery, or in good health (not recorded which). Sample: glioma tissue, nonneoplastic brain tissue, or PBMCs (not recorded which). The chain employs TRBV27 and TRBJ1-3, with 7 bases matching TRBD1. The DNA sequence follows: TGTGCCAGCAGTCGGCGACGACAGGGAGGAAACACCATATATTTT. Translated, this is CASSRRRQGGNTIYF.